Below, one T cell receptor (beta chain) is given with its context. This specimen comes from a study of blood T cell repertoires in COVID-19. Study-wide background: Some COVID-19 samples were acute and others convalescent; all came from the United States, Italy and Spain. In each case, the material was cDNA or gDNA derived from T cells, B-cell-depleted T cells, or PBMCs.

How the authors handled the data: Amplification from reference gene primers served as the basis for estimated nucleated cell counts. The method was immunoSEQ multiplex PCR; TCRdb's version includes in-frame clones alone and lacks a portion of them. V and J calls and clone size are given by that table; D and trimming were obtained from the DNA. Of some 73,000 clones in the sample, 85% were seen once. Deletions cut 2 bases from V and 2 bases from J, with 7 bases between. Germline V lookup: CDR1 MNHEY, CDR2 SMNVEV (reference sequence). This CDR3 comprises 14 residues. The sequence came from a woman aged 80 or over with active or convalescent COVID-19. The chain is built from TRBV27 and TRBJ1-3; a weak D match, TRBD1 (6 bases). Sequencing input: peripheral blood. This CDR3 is CASSLNRAGNTIYF. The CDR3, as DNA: TGTGCCAGCAGTTTAAACAGGGCTGGAAACACCATATATTTT.